A selection of T cell receptor beta chains follows, all from one sample in a study of cytomegalovirus exposure and HLA in healthy donors. Sequencing used immunoSEQ multiplex PCR; TCRdb keeps in-frame clones, though not all of them. The table records approximately 190,000 clones, roughly 76% of them present only once. Material for sequencing was PBMCs. The receptors shown here come from a woman between 25 and 40 years old in good health and CMV-seropositive. CDR3s leave out the opening cysteine and the closing phenylalanine or tryptophan.

cdr3_aa,v_call,j_call
ASSPTSAKDTQY,TRBV5-1,TRBJ2-3
ASSPPSQGAVEQY,TRBV18,TRBJ2-7
ASSPPGGKGQPQH,TRBV28,TRBJ1-5
ASSSRQGARNTEAF,TRBV27,TRBJ1-1
ATSSRGQGREKLF,TRBV15,TRBJ1-4
ASSLAGDSYEQY,TRBV7-2,TRBJ2-7
ASGARAGFQETQY,TRBV2,TRBJ2-5
ASSTTHLGQGGTEAF,TRBV19,TRBJ1-1
ASSVDAQGALRSAIY,TRBV9,TRBJ1-3
ASSLQGGSSYNEQF,TRBV27,TRBJ2-1
ASSGGGGGETQY,TRBV9,TRBJ2-5
ASSLRPSGNQPQH,TRBV7-3,TRBJ1-5
ASSFYSLPNYGYT,TRBV28,TRBJ1-2
ASSIEGTDPYNEQF,TRBV19,TRBJ2-1
ATNRVAYEQY,TRBV23-1,TRBJ2-7
ASSPGGAGQETQY,TRBV5-1,TRBJ2-5
ASSLDRGPYEQY,TRBV7-2,TRBJ2-7
ASRTQGPQY,TRBV5-8,TRBJ2-7
SARPGPGDT,TRBV20-1,TRBJ1-2
ASTRGQGDYGYT,TRBV6-5,TRBJ1-2
ASSVAGRSNQPQH,TRBV9,TRBJ1-5
ASSFGQPQETQY,TRBV5-1,TRBJ2-5
AWSVAGSNQPQH,TRBV30,TRBJ1-5
ASSSGAGTEAF,TRBV28,TRBJ1-1
ASRSTQGTEAF,TRBV2,TRBJ1-1
SVPGQGLTGELF,TRBV29-1,TRBJ2-2
ASSYLGGNIQY,TRBV6-5,TRBJ2-4
AWSGAGSVQETQY,TRBV30,TRBJ2-5
ASSPQGGAYTEAF,TRBV6-5,TRBJ1-1
ASSLGTGVYEQY,TRBV5-1,NA
ASSIPGHYNEQF,TRBV11-2,TRBJ2-1
ASSPWDRVYSPLH,TRBV27,TRBJ1-6
ATSRQENTEAF,TRBV15,TRBJ1-1
ASSQSLILWNEQF,TRBV4-1,TRBJ2-1
ASASGTGAVGELF,TRBV28,TRBJ2-2
ASSDQGLAGETQY,TRBV2,TRBJ2-5
AIRETGNTNYGYT,TRBV10-3,TRBJ1-2
ASSGPAGLDGYT,TRBV2,TRBJ1-2
ASSLDRTAYNEQF,TRBV11-1,TRBJ2-1
ASSDRGQGAFGQY,TRBV2,TRBJ2-7
ASNLAEPYNEQF,TRBV9,TRBJ2-1
ASSFGTGGREQY,TRBV5-4,TRBJ2-7
AISEGTGRRTEAF,TRBV10-3,TRBJ1-1
ASSLRQGAGDTIY,TRBV28,TRBJ1-3
ASSVEGQPNTIY,TRBV9,TRBJ1-3
SVSTGLGGHTQY,TRBV29-1,TRBJ2-3
AWSVIRTSEQF,TRBV30,TRBJ2-1
ASSPGTSGSSYEQY,TRBV7-6,TRBJ2-7
ASSFNAGTGS,TRBV7-2,TRBJ2-7
ASSQGQGVDEQY,TRBV4-1,TRBJ2-7
ASSVGHHAGEQY,TRBV9,TRBJ2-7
AWSAGHEPYEQY,TRBV30,NA
ASSPDSRVSLLEAF,TRBV7-6,TRBJ1-1
ASSARLATDTQY,TRBV6-5,TRBJ2-3